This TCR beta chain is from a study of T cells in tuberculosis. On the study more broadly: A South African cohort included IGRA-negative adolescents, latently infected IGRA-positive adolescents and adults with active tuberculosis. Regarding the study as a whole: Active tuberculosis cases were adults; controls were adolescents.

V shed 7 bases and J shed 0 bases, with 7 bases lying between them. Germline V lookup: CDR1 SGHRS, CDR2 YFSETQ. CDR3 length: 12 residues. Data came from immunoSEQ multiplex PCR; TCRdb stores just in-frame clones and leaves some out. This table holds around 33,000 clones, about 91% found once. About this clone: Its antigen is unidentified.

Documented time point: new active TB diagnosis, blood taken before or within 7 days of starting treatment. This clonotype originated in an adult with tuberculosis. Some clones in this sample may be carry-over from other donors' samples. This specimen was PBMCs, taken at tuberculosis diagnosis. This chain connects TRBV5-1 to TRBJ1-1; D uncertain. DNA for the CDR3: TGCGCCAGCTGGGAGTTGAACACTGAAGCTTTCTTT. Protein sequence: CASWELNTEAFF.